Following are 4 T cell receptor beta chains from one sample sequenced in a study of blood T cell repertoires in COVID-19. Here immunoSEQ multiplex PCR was the method, and the copy in TCRdb shows in-frame clones only, minus some. The table lists roughly 390,000 clones, approximately 89% of them singletons. The source material was peripheral blood. Receptors originate from a woman between 25 and 40 years old with COVID-19, enrolled during active disease.

The CDR3 here is CASSLSLGTRGSTEAFF. CDR3 nucleotides: TGTGCCAGCAGTTTATCCCTGGGCACACGGGGGAGTACTGAAGCTTTCTTT. V usage is TRBV28 and J usage is TRBJ1-1, with a weak D call TRBD1 (5 bases). In germline, CDR1 is MDHEN, CDR2 SYDVKM. Trimming took off 1 base at V and 5 bases at J, with 20 bases between the two ends. This CDR3 has 17 amino acids.

The J gene is TRBJ2-3, the V gene TRBV5-4, with TRBD2 matching over 13 bases. CDR3 length: 16 residues. The germline V gene encodes CDR1 SGHNT and CDR2 YYREEE (reference sequence). The V segment lost 2 bases and the J segment 9 bases; nucleotides outside the gene matches: 9. This chain's CDR3 is CASSLPGTSGTYTQYF. CDR3 DNA: TGTGCCAGCAGCTTACCCGGGACTAGCGGGACATACACGCAGTATTTT.

This rearrangement joins TRBV2 to TRBJ2-2; D perhaps matches TRBD2 (6 bases). The CDR3 runs to 14 residues. Trimming pared 1 base from V and 7 bases from J, leaving 10 bases between. Germline V gene data show CDR1 as SNHLY and CDR2 as FYNNEI. In DNA, the CDR3 is TGTGCCAGCAGTGAAGATACTAGCATCGGGGAGCTGTTTTTT. Encoded protein: CASSEDTSIGELFF.

The chain joins TRBV6-6 to TRBJ1-2; 8 nucleotides align to TRBD1. Germline assignment: CDR1 MNHNY and CDR2 SVGAGI (reference sequence). The trim removed 6 bases at V and 5 bases at J, leaving 5 bases unmatched. This CDR3 has 13 amino acids. The CDR3 sequence: CASRTQGGYGYTF. CDR3 coding DNA: TGTGCCAGCAGAACACAGGGGGGGTATGGCTACACCTTC.